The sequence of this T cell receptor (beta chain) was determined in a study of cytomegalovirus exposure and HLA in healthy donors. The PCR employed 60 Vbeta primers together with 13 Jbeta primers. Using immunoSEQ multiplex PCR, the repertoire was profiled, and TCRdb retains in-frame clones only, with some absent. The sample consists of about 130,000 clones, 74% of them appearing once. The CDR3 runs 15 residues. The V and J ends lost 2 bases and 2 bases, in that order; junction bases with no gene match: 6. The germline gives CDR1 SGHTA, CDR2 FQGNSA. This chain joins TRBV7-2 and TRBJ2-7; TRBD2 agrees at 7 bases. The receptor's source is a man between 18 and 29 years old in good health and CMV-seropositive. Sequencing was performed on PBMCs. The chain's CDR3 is CASSLPAAGTYEQYF. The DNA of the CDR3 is TGTGCCAGCAGCTTACCAGCAGCGGGAACCTACGAGCAGTACTTC. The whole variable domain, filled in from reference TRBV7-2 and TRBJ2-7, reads GAGVSQSPSNKVTEKGKDVELRCDPISGHTALYWYRQSLGQGLEFLIYFQGNSAPDKSGLPSDRFSAERTGGSVSTLTIQRTQQEDSAVYLCASSLPAAGTYEQYFGPGTRLTVT.